This T cell receptor beta chain was sequenced in a study of CD8+ T cells in alopecia areata. Study summary: It was oral tofacitinib, at 5 to 10 mg twice daily, that treated patients received.

As concerns this clone: Its cognate antigen is unknown.

The CDR3 spans 14 residues. Germline CDR1 is MGHDK and CDR2 is SYGVNS. With 1 base removed from V and 5 bases from J, the gap between germline ends came to 11 bases. Isolated RNA was reverse transcribed into cDNA used as the sequencing template. Sequencing was performed with immunoSEQ multiplex PCR; in TCRdb, only in-frame clones are kept and a portion is missing. The sample shows about 200,000 clones, about two fifths of them seen only once. Whole-study findings and limits: Among patients, TCR sharing was less clear than in mice, a difference possibly due in part to HLA diversity in the patient population. Lesional tissue from the scalp (especially in alopecia totalis/universalis) showed higher clonality than normal scalp. Sequence data from scalp samples additionally include resident alphabeta T cells of normal skin.

Treatment noted: oral pan-JAK inhibitor, 5-10 mg twice daily. The chain carries TRBV25-1 and TRBJ1-2; weak D call: TRBD1 (5 bases). The starting material was CD4+ T cells sorted from blood, obtained between weeks 30 and 35, from a patient treated with tofacitinib. The clonotype comes from a human donor with alopecia areata. CDR3: CASSEFPGKYGYTF. As DNA, the CDR3 is TGTGCCAGCAGTGAATTTCCAGGGAAGTATGGCTACACCTTC.